A selection of T cell receptor beta chains follows, all from one sample in a study of regulatory T cells in long-lasting Graves disease. TCRdb fed the multiplex PCR reads into MiXCR, producing one record per CDR3 protein. The sample gives about 350,000 distinct CDR3 sequences, 15% to 20% of which show up once; 20% to 25% is in the top ten. The sample also formed part of further work on T cells in Graves' hyperthyroidism and ophthalmopathy.

This material consisted of peripheral blood mononuclear cells (PBMCs), taken at new diagnosis, from a patient treated with antithyroid drugs. The receptors come from a woman aged 18-29 years with Graves disease. Each CDR3 is given without its conserved first and last residue. Each record gives: J gene, CDR3 length, V gene, CDR3 protein.

>TRBJ2-7|14|TRBV11-2
ASSLGLAGTHYEQY
>TRBJ1-5|14|TRBV7-9
ASSPSPGGRDQPQH
>TRBJ1-4|12|TRBV12-3/TRBV12-4
ASTPAGGNEKLF
>TRBJ2-2|15|TRBV6-4
ASRSYLAGGATGELF
>TRBJ1-5|10|TRBV7-8
ASSPRDQPQH
>TRBJ2-5|15|TRBV7-2
ASSQRGPGGRQETQY
>TRBJ1-1|12|TRBV3-1
ASSQEGLNTEAF
>TRBJ2-3|15|TRBV18
ASSHKTGGTTTDTQY
>TRBJ1-1|11|TRBV6-1
ASSRQQNTEAF
>TRBJ1-1|11|TRBV6-1
ASRWAWNTEAF
>TRBJ1-5|13|TRBV2
ASSEVRCPGQPQH
>TRBJ2-3|12|TRBV12-5
ASSADRSTDTQY
>TRBJ1-2|12|TRBV5-1
ASSLGQGRGGYT
>TRBJ2-2|11|TRBV28
ASVTGEAGELF
>TRBJ2-7|14|TRBV6-2/TRBV6-3
ASSFSSGTGRNEQY
>TRBJ1-6|13|TRBV5-1
ASSLEAQGSSPLH
>TRBJ2-5|11|TRBV19
ASSSNQGETQY
>TRBJ2-5|16|TRBV10-3
AISESAGLGFGQETQY
>TRBJ2-7|15|TRBV28
ASSLLVGRTLSYEQY
>TRBJ1-2|13|TRBV6-5
ASSSIRTGSYGYT
>TRBJ2-7|11|TRBV6-2/TRBV6-3
ASSIRKNYEQY
>TRBJ2-3|12|TRBV20-1
SATQRVSTDTQY
>TRBJ2-5|11|TRBV24-1
ATSDLGSGTQY
>TRBJ2-5|12|TRBV12-3/TRBV12-4
ASSPRTSGVAQY
>TRBJ2-5|10|TRBV15
ATSRDPETQY
>TRBJ2-7|12|TRBV15
ATSRDRREDEQY
>TRBJ2-1|16|TRBV5-6
ASSSTGQRPLSYNEQF
>TRBJ2-2|15|TRBV29-1
SVRPAGGLAHTGELF
>TRBJ1-2|13|TRBV30
AWSAGAGVHYGYT
>TRBJ1-2|9|TRBV20-1
SAREEDGYT
>TRBJ1-4|12|TRBV5-1
ASSLDSLNEKLF
>TRBJ2-1|12|TRBV24-1
ATEKAGGRNEQF
>TRBJ1-1|14|TRBV12-3/TRBV12-4
ASSFLGREGRTEAF
>TRBJ2-3|15|TRBV29-1
SVEWDRELPSTDTQY
>TRBJ2-3|14|TRBV5-1
ASSTGVGTVTDTQY
>TRBJ2-1|13|TRBV29-1
SVLLPPGGNNEQF
>TRBJ2-2|11|TRBV28
ASSSSVAGELF
>TRBJ2-7|11|TRBV14
ASSQRTPPEQY
>TRBJ2-3|13|TRBV9
ASSAHRGPTDTQY
>TRBJ2-7|12|TRBV5-5
ASSQVPYPYEQY
>TRBJ2-3|10|TRBV10-3
AISSRGDTQY